Given below is one T cell receptor (beta chain) in context. The data are from a study of cytomegalovirus exposure and HLA in healthy donors. The PCR used 60 Vbeta and 13 Jbeta primers. Repertoires were generated with immunoSEQ multiplex PCR, while TCRdb's copy carries only in-frame clones and drops some. The sample records around 100,000 clones, approximately 80% being singletons. The sample taken for sequencing was PBMCs. The receptor's source is a woman under 30 in good health and CMV-seropositive.

CDR3 region: CAISGGNSPLHF. The CDR3 bases are TGTGCCATCTCAGGGGGCAATTCACCCCTCCACTTT. This sequence joins TRBV10-3 and TRBJ1-6; 8 nucleotides match TRBD1. Germline V lookup: CDR1 ENHRY, CDR2 SYGVKD. Losses at the gene ends were 8 bases for V and 7 bases for J; bases not matched to a gene: 1. This CDR3 has 12 residues.